The 10 T cell receptor beta chains given below trace back to one sample, sequenced in a study of beta chain features in type 1 diabetes. Every bit of the isolated RNA underwent reverse transcription, so sequencing read expressed TCRB transcripts. The protocol was immunoSEQ multiplex PCR, while the TCRdb copy is restricted to in-frame clones and leaves out a portion. This sample has 900,000 or so clones; under 20% occur once, and the top ten carry 0.023%. Material for sequencing was naive CD4+ T cells from blood. The receptor source for this set is a woman aged 18-29 years in good health.

The rearrangement links TRBV7-3 to TRBJ2-3; 7 bases match TRBD2. Germline CDR1 is SGHTA and CDR2 is FQGTGA. The CDR3 loop spans 15 amino acids. J was trimmed by 3 bases and V by 1 base; bases with no gene match: 4. DNA of the CDR3: TGTGCCAGCAGCTTAAGCGCGGGAGTAACAGATACGCAGTATTTT. This gives the protein CASSLSAGVTDTQYF. Full variable domain (rest looked up from reference TRBV7-3 and TRBJ2-3): GAGVSQTPSNKVTEKGKYVELRCDPISGHTALYWYRQSLGQGPEFLIYFQGTGAADDSGLPNDRFFAVRPEGSVSTLKIQRTERGDSAVYLCASSLSAGVTDTQYFGPGTRLTVL.

In its sample, this clone was seen a few times. V gene TRBV19 combines with J gene TRBJ2-2; D unclear. There are 11 residues in the CDR3. Germline-derived CDR1 and CDR2 are LNHDA and SQIVND (reference sequence). Between the trimmed V and J ends, which lost 7 bases and 9 bases, there was a span of 9 bases. The CDR3 sequence is CASTLGRELFF. Here the CDR3 DNA reads TGTGCCAGTACCCTAGGAAGGGAGCTGTTTTTT.

CDR3 sequence: CASGDRTGDGYTF. The DNA of the CDR3 is TGTGCCAGCGGGGACAGGACTGGGGATGGCTACACCTTC. The chain carries TRBV27 and TRBJ1-2; the match to TRBD1 covers 8 bases. CDR1 MNHEY and CDR2 SMNVEV come from the germline V gene (reference sequence). J lost 6 bases, V lost 8 bases, and 8 bases had no gene match. The CDR3 is 13 residues long.

This chain uses TRBV2 with TRBJ2-3; 7 nucleotides line up with TRBD2. The CDR3 extends over 16 amino acids. Germline V gene data show CDR1 as SNHLY and CDR2 as FYNNEI. With 2 bases clipped from V and 2 bases from J, the junction kept 7 bases outside the gene matches. In nucleotides, the CDR3 is TGTGCCAGCAGTGAAATGGGACTATCAAACACAGATACGCAGTATTTT. Residues: CASSEMGLSNTDTQYF.

In its sample, this clone was seen a few times. This chain joins TRBV19 and TRBJ1-5, with 7 bases that match TRBD1. The CDR3 loop spans 15 amino acids. Losses at the gene ends were 5 bases for V and 4 bases for J; bases not matched to a gene: 8. In germline, CDR1 is LNHDA, CDR2 SQIVND (reference sequence). The chain's CDR3 is CASSSPGTVNQPQHF. In nucleotides, the CDR3 is TGTGCCAGTAGTTCACCCGGGACAGTGAATCAGCCCCAGCATTTT.

This clone was recorded a few times. This chain uses TRBV21-1 with TRBJ1-5. TRBV21-1 is recorded as a pseudogene. The CDR3 runs 16 residues. The CDR3 DNA is TGTGCCAGCAGCAAAGCTAACAGGAGGGTCAATCAGCCCCAGCATTTT. Its protein product is CASSKANRRVNQPQHF.

The V and J genes are TRBV18 and TRBJ2-5, with 7 positions matching TRBD1. The CDR3 runs to 16 residues. The V and J ends lost 3 bases and 2 bases, in that order; junction bases with no gene match: 9. From germline, CDR1 is KGHSH and CDR2 LQKENI. CDR3 coding DNA: TGTGCCAGCTCACCGAGAGCCGCAGGGGGTCAAGAGACCCAGTACTTC. Amino acids: CASSPRAAGGQETQYF.

In this sample, this clone turned up a few times. V gene TRBV29-1 combines with J gene TRBJ2-3, with D unclear. Germline-derived CDR1 and CDR2 are SQVTM and ANQGSEA. Trimming shortened V by 6 bases and J by 2 bases, and 18 bases separated the two germline ends. The CDR3 extends over 15 amino acids. CDR3 bases: TGCAGCGTCGGCCCTAACGGAGCTCCCACAGATACGCAGTATTTT. This sequence encodes CSVGPNGAPTDTQYF.

This clone has only a few counts. This chain joins TRBV5-8 and TRBJ2-7; 10 nucleotides match TRBD2. V gave up 4 bases and J gave up 0 bases; unmatched junction bases: 10. The germline V gene encodes CDR1 SGHTS and CDR2 YDEGEE. CDR3 length equals 17 residues. The CDR3 nucleotides read TGTGCCAGCAGCCCCCAACTAGCGGGGACAAGCTCCTACGAGCAGTACTTC. This translates into CASSPQLAGTSSYEQYF.

This clone was counted a few times. V gene TRBV7-2 combines with J gene TRBJ2-7; 8 nucleotides line up with TRBD1. V lost 5 bases, J lost 7 bases, and 13 bases stayed unmatched. This CDR3 contains 15 residues. Germline CDR1 and CDR2: SGHTA and FQGNSA. The CDR3: CASSPPGTGRREQYF. CDR3 coding DNA: TGTGCCAGCAGCCCCCCCGGGACAGGCCGGCGGGAGCAGTACTTC.